These T cell receptor beta chains were read from a single sample in a study of breast tumors, draining lymph nodes, adjacent tissues. In TCRdb, the multiplex PCR reads were re-called with MiXCR into one record per CDR3 protein. The data hold under 20,000 distinct CDR3 sequences, with around 58% observed a single time. Sequencing was performed on tumor-adjacent breast tissue. These TCRs come from a female donor with breast cancer. Some clones in this sample may be carry-over from other donors' samples. CDR3s include the opening cysteine and the closing phenylalanine or tryptophan. Each record gives: D gene, clone size, J gene, V gene, CDR3 DNA, CDR3 protein. The D gene is left open where the match is weak. The size of a clone is reported for some rows only, either as once, few or many, or as a class for expanded clones.

d_gene: -; abundance: many; j_gene: TRBJ2-5; v_gene: TRBV12-3/TRBV12-4; CDR3nt: TGTGCCAGCAGTTTTAGCGGAGACAGGGTTTGGGAGACCCAGTACTTC; CDR3aa: CASSFSGDRVWETQYF
d_gene: -; abundance: -; j_gene: TRBJ1-6; v_gene: TRBV19; CDR3nt: TGTGCCAGTAGTACCGAGGCCGCTGGCTCACGGTCACCCCTCCACTTT; CDR3aa: CASSTEAAGSRSPLHF
d_gene: TRBD2; abundance: -; j_gene: TRBJ2-1; v_gene: TRBV4-3; CDR3nt: TGCGCCAGCAGCCAAGATAGCGGGGGGTACAATGAGCAGTTCTTC; CDR3aa: CASSQDSGGYNEQFF
d_gene: -; abundance: -; j_gene: TRBJ1-2; v_gene: TRBV9; CDR3nt: TGTGCCAGCAGCCACGCCGATGGCTACACCTTC; CDR3aa: CASSHADGYTF
d_gene: -; abundance: once; j_gene: TRBJ2-7; v_gene: TRBV5-5; CDR3nt: TGTGCCAGCAGCTTGGGCGTTACGGCCTCCTACGAGCAGTACTTC; CDR3aa: CASSLGVTASYEQYF
d_gene: -; abundance: -; j_gene: TRBJ2-3; v_gene: TRBV20-1; CDR3nt: TGCAGTGCTGAGACACCGGGCACAGATACGCAGTATTTT; CDR3aa: CSAETPGTDTQYF
d_gene: -; abundance: many; j_gene: TRBJ1-4; v_gene: TRBV28; CDR3nt: TGTGCCAGCAGTTTAGGCGACTCAGGGACTGAAAAACTGTTTTTT; CDR3aa: CASSLGDSGTEKLFF
d_gene: -; abundance: -; j_gene: TRBJ2-3; v_gene: TRBV9; CDR3nt: TGTGCCAGCAGCGTTGGCAGCGGGCAATACACAGATACGCAGTATTTT; CDR3aa: CASSVGSGQYTDTQYF
d_gene: -; abundance: few; j_gene: TRBJ2-2; v_gene: TRBV25-1; CDR3nt: TGTGCCAGCACCGGGGACTTGAACACCGGGGAGCTGTTTTTT; CDR3aa: CASTGDLNTGELFF
d_gene: -; abundance: -; j_gene: TRBJ1-2; v_gene: TRBV9; CDR3nt: TGTGCCAGCAGCGTAGACGGCGACACCTATGGCTACACCTTC; CDR3aa: CASSVDGDTYGYTF
d_gene: TRBD1; abundance: -; j_gene: TRBJ2-1; v_gene: TRBV15; CDR3nt: TGTGCCACCAGCAGAGGCAGGACAGGGATTCCTGAGCAGTTCTTC; CDR3aa: CATSRGRTGIPEQFF
d_gene: -; abundance: many; j_gene: TRBJ2-5; v_gene: TRBV3-1; CDR3nt: TGTGCCAGCAGCCCTCAAGTGGGATGGGAGACCCAGTACTTC; CDR3aa: CASSPQVGWETQYF
d_gene: -; abundance: once; j_gene: TRBJ2-7; v_gene: TRBV30; CDR3nt: TGTGCCTGGACGGCTGGGTTCTCCTACGAGCAGTACTTC; CDR3aa: CAWTAGFSYEQYF
d_gene: -; abundance: many; j_gene: TRBJ1-1; v_gene: TRBV6-5; CDR3nt: TGTGCCAGCAGGGAACCTCAGGGGTACACTGAAGCTTTCTTT; CDR3aa: CASREPQGYTEAFF
d_gene: -; abundance: many; j_gene: TRBJ1-4; v_gene: TRBV3-1; CDR3nt: TGTGCCAGCAGCCTAGGATCCACTAATGAAAAACTGTTTTTT; CDR3aa: CASSLGSTNEKLFF
d_gene: -; abundance: once; j_gene: TRBJ1-2; v_gene: TRBV2; CDR3nt: TGTGCCAGCAGTGAAACGGGACTGGGCTATGGCTACACCTTC; CDR3aa: CASSETGLGYGYTF
d_gene: TRBD1; abundance: -; j_gene: TRBJ2-7; v_gene: TRBV7-2; CDR3nt: TGTGCCAGCAGCTCCCCTCGCGACAGGGGATCCTACGAGCAGTACTTC; CDR3aa: CASSSPRDRGSYEQYF
d_gene: -; abundance: -; j_gene: TRBJ1-6; v_gene: TRBV12-3/TRBV12-4; CDR3nt: TGTGCCAGCAGTTTCGGGCGGCCCAATTCACCCCTCCACTTT; CDR3aa: CASSFGRPNSPLHF